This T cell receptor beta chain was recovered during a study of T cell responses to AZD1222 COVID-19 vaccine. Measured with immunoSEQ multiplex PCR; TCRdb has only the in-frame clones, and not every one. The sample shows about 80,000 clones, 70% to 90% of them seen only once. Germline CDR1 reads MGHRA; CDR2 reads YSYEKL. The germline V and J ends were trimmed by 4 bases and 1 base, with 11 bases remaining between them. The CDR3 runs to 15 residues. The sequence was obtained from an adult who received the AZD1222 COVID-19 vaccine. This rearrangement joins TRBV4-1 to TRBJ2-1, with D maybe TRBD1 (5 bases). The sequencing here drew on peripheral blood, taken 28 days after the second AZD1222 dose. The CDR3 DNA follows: TGCGCCAGCAGCCTTTGGGCAGGGTCCTACAATGAGCAGTTCTTC. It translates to CASSLWAGSYNEQFF.